The source of this T cell receptor beta chain is a study of shared clonotypes between healthy human individuals. The V gene's germline CDR1 is MNHEY and CDR2 SVGAGI. V was trimmed by 4 bases and J by 3 bases, leaving 16 bases between them. The CDR3 length is 15 residues. Study-level findings and limits: Only blood was sampled, and tissue TCR repertoires likely differ from blood ones. Depth of sequencing was expected to influence donor clonotype sharing.

To note about this clone: The antigen remains unidentified.

Researchers divided each subset's genomic DNA evenly across several immunoSEQ plates. Sequenced by immunoSEQ multiplex PCR; TCRdb stores in-frame clones only, minus some. Counted here are 450,000 to 650,000 clones, roughly four fifths occurring once; the ten biggest clones make up about 11%. This receptor was taken from a woman between 40 and 55 years old in good health. Some clones in this sample may be carry-over from other donors' samples. The source material was PBMCs. The chain is built from TRBV6-5 and TRBJ2-7; D is unclear. The CDR3 nucleotides are TGTGCCAGCAGTTCCTCGTCGGGTTGGAACTACGAGCAGTACTTC. Translated, it gives CASSSSSGWNYEQYF.